One and the same sample provided the 4 T cell receptor beta chains below, sequenced in a study of T cell repertoires in cytomegalovirus infection. TCRdb used MiXCR to reprocess the reads, holding one entry per CDR3 protein. This table has 400,000 or so distinct CDR3 sequences, 15% to 20% appearing once. The specimen sequenced was PBMCs. These receptors originate from a human donor in good health (CMV status not recorded). Some clones in this sample may be carry-over from other donors' samples.

This clonotype was seen only a few times. This sequence joins TRBV29-1 and TRBJ2-3; 9 bases map to TRBD2. This CDR3 is 13 amino acids long. In germline, CDR1 is SQVTM, CDR2 ANQGSEA. V dropped 6 bases and J dropped 6; count of bases not matched to a gene: 7. The CDR3: CSVDSGRRDTQYF. For the CDR3, the DNA is TGCAGCGTCGATAGCGGGAGAAGGGATACGCAGTATTTT.

Worth noting for this clonotype: This may be a read error, as it is one base from a much larger clone. This chain uses TRBV7-9 with TRBJ2-3; 7 bases line up with TRBD1. Germline CDR1 is SEHNR and CDR2 is FQNEAQ (reference sequence). This CDR3 has 14 residues. The DNA for the CDR3 is TGTGCCAGCAACTCGGGACAGTTCACAGATACGCAGAATTTT. Translating it yields CASNSGQFTDTQNF.

The chain links TRBV6-2 or TRBV6-3 to TRBJ1-1; D is unclear. In germline, CDR1 is MNHEY, CDR2 SVGEGT. There are 14 residues in the CDR3. The germline V and J ends were trimmed by 2 bases and 0 bases, with 7 bases remaining between them. As DNA, the CDR3 is TGTGCCAGCAGTTACAGGACGGTGAACACTGAAGCTTTCTTT. Translation gives CASSYRTVNTEAFF.

This clonotype has only a few counts. The chain's CDR3 is CASTASGRAQETQYF. DNA for the CDR3: TGTGCCAGCACCGCTAGCGGGAGGGCCCAGGAGACCCAGTACTTC. The genes are TRBV25-1 and TRBJ2-5; 12 bases map to TRBD2. This CDR3 has 15 residues. V dropped 7 bases and J dropped 5; count of bases not matched to a gene: 8. The germline CDR1 and CDR2 sequences are MGHDK and SYGVNS.